A selection of T cell receptor beta chains follows, all from one sample in a study of control samples from healthy donors and cancer patients. Sequenced by immunoSEQ multiplex PCR; TCRdb stores in-frame clones only, minus some. This sample has some 150,000 clones, with about 90% found just once. What was sequenced was blood. The receptors shown here come from a man aged 25 to 45 in good health. Each CDR3 is given with its conserved first and last residue. The D gene is left open where the match is weak. Size is stated for part of the rows, as once, few or many counts, or as a class when the clone is expanded.

D,J,size,V,DNA,CDR3
.,TRBJ2-7,.,TRBV6-1,TGTGCCAGCAGTGAAGCTATCGTAATAGGGTACGAGCAGTACTTC,CASSEAIVIGYEQYF
.,TRBJ2-7,.,TRBV3-1/TRBV3-2,TGTGCCAGCAGCCAAGACAGTCCCCTTTCCTACGAGCAGTACTTC,CASSQDSPLSYEQYF
.,TRBJ1-2,.,TRBV7-8,TGTGCCAGCAGCTTAGCCGAGACACTCAAACATGGCTACACCTTC,CASSLAETLKHGYTF
.,TRBJ2-5,.,TRBV29-1,TGCAGCGTTGTCCTGGGGGAGACCCAGTACTTC,CSVVLGETQYF
.,TRBJ1-1,many,TRBV19,TGTGCCAGTAGTACAGGGAAGGGGACTGAAGCTTTCTTT,CASSTGKGTEAFF
.,TRBJ1-2,.,TRBV12-3/TRBV12-4,TGTGCCAGCAGCGACCCCCCCCATGGCTACACCTTC,CASSDPPHGYTF
.,TRBJ1-3,.,TRBV15,TGTGCCACCAGCAGGTCCTCGGTCTCTGGAAACACCATATATTTT,CATSRSSVSGNTIYF
TRBD1,TRBJ1-2,.,TRBV28,TGTGCAACAGGGGCTAACTATGGCTACACCTTC,CATGANYGYTF
.,TRBJ1-2,.,TRBV6-5,TGTGCCAGCAGTTCCACCTATGGCTACACCTTC,CASSSTYGYTF
TRBD1,TRBJ1-2,.,TRBV6-1,TGTGCCAGCAGCGAATACACAGGGGGCACAGATACTAACTATGGCTACACCTTC,CASSEYTGGTDTNYGYTF
.,TRBJ1-2,.,TRBV30,TGTGCCTGGAAACGGGATAACTATGGCTACACCTTC,CAWKRDNYGYTF
.,TRBJ1-1,.,TRBV6-5,TGTGCCAGCACGCCGGGACGGTCGAACACTGAAGCTTTCTTT,CASTPGRSNTEAFF
.,TRBJ2-7,.,TRBV6-5,TGTGCCAGCACCCCAGGCTACGAGCAGTACTTC,CASTPGYEQYF
TRBD1,TRBJ1-2,.,TRBV7-9,TGTGCCAGCAGCTACCCAGGACAGGGAAGCGGCTACACCTTC,CASSYPGQGSGYTF
.,TRBJ1-3,.,TRBV25-1,TGTGCCAGCAGTGAGCCTACAGGGATAAAAGGAAACACCATATATTTT,CASSEPTGIKGNTIYF
.,TRBJ2-2,.,TRBV5-1,TGCGCCAGCAGTTGGGTGCCGGGAAACACCGGGGAGCTGTTTTTT,CASSWVPGNTGELFF
.,TRBJ1-1,.,TRBV5-1,TGCGCCAGCATGGGGGGCGGCACTGAAGCTTTCTTT,CASMGGGTEAFF
TRBD1,TRBJ1-2,.,TRBV12-3/TRBV12-4,TGTGCCAGCAGTCCCCAGGGGGCGCATGGCTACACCTTC,CASSPQGAHGYTF
TRBD2,TRBJ2-2,.,TRBV10-2,TGCGCCAGCAGTGAGGGACTAGCCGGGGAGCTGTTTTTT,CASSEGLAGELFF
.,TRBJ1-6,.,TRBV28,TGTGCCAGCAAGACCGGGACAACTCCTTCACCCCTCCACTTT,CASKTGTTPSPLHF
.,TRBJ1-5,.,TRBV6-1,TGTGCCAGCAGTGAAGCGGGTGGTTTGAGCAATCAGCCCCAGCATTTT,CASSEAGGLSNQPQHF
.,TRBJ1-1,.,TRBV11-2,TGTGCCAGCAGCTTAGCCTACATTGAAGCTTTCTTT,CASSLAYIEAFF
TRBD1,TRBJ2-5,.,TRBV5-4,TGTGCCAGCAGCGCAACAGGGGGCGGCGAGACCCAGTACTTC,CASSATGGGETQYF
TRBD1,TRBJ2-1,.,TRBV27,TGTGCCAGCAGTCGGGGACAGGACAATGAGCAGTTCTTC,CASSRGQDNEQFF
.,TRBJ2-1,once,TRBV7-2,TGTGCCAGCAGCTTCGGCGGGGGCCTCTACAATGAGCAGTTCTTC,CASSFGGGLYNEQFF
.,TRBJ1-5,.,TRBV28,TGTGCCAGCAGGTGGGTTAGCAATCAGCCCCAGCATTTT,CASRWVSNQPQHF
.,TRBJ2-3,once,TRBV5-4,TGTGCCAGCAGGACCTATAGCACAGATACGCAGTATTTT,CASRTYSTDTQYF
.,TRBJ2-7,.,TRBV7-5,TGTGCCAGAAGCCCTAAACAGGGGGCAGGATACGAGCAGTACTTC,CARSPKQGAGYEQYF
.,TRBJ1-6,.,TRBV10-3,TGTGCCATCAAAGTGGGCTCCTATAATTCACCCCTCCACTTT,CAIKVGSYNSPLHF
.,TRBJ2-7,.,TRBV7-9,TGTGCCAGCAGCCAAGCATCCGCCTCCTACGAGCAGTACTTC,CASSQASASYEQYF
.,TRBJ2-1,.,TRBV9,TGTGCCAGCAGCGTAGAGGGAAATGAGCAGTTCTTC,CASSVEGNEQFF
.,TRBJ2-7,.,TRBV11-2,TGTGCCAGCAGCTTAGATACCATGTACGAGCAGTACTTC,CASSLDTMYEQYF
TRBD2,TRBJ2-1,.,TRBV19,TGTGCCAGTTGGAGTAGCGGGGGGGCCGTGGGTGAGCAGTTCTTC,CASWSSGGAVGEQFF
.,TRBJ1-1,.,TRBV9,TGTGCCAGCAGCGTAGAAGATAGCGGGAACACTGAAGCTTTCTTT,CASSVEDSGNTEAFF
TRBD1,TRBJ1-2,.,TRBV19,TGTGCCAGTAGTTCGGGACAGGGAAACTATGGCTACACCTTC,CASSSGQGNYGYTF
.,TRBJ1-5,.,TRBV5-5,TGTGCCAGCAGCTCGGACAGTAGGAGCAATCAGCCCCAGCATTTT,CASSSDSRSNQPQHF
TRBD2,TRBJ2-1,.,TRBV7-8,TGTGCCAGCAGCTTGTTTCTAGCGGGGGGGCCGAGTGAGCAGTTCTTC,CASSLFLAGGPSEQFF
TRBD1,TRBJ1-2,.,TRBV9,TGTGCCAGCAACAAACAGGGGACGTCGGACTATGGCTACACCTTC,CASNKQGTSDYGYTF
.,TRBJ2-7,.,TRBV15,TGTGCCACCAGCAGAGAGGGAGGGGGCTACTACGAGCAGTACTTC,CATSREGGGYYEQYF
TRBD1,TRBJ1-2,.,TRBV3-1/TRBV3-2,TGTGCCAGCAGCCAAGGTCAGGGGGCGCGGGGCTACACCTTC,CASSQGQGARGYTF